This TCR beta chain was documented in a study of technical replicates of blood from several donors. Clones were read by immunoSEQ multiplex PCR, and TCRdb kept only the in-frame ones, dropping some. The sample has about 79,000 clones; roughly 94% are singletons. Trimming shortened V by 0 bases and J by 8 bases, and 22 bases separated the two germline ends. Germline CDR1 reads MNHEY; CDR2 reads SMNVEV (reference sequence). The length of the CDR3 is 18 residues. The receptor comes from a human donor in good health. Sequenced sample: T cells isolated from PBMCs. The V call is TRBV27, the J call TRBJ1-4; perhaps TRBD1 as D (6 bases). The CDR3 DNA is TGTGCCAGCAGTTTATCGGGGGGGCCTAGAATCAAGAAGGAAAAACTGTTTTTT. Translation gives CASSLSGGPRIKKEKLFF.